The next 9 T cell receptor beta chains were all read from a single sample in a study of blood T cell repertoires in COVID-19. The data were produced by immunoSEQ multiplex PCR, yet TCRdb's version contains in-frame clones alone and is incomplete. This sample carries about 260,000 clones, approximately 86% of them seen once, and the ten largest clones take roughly 4.9%. The sequenced sample was peripheral blood. Receptors originate from a woman aged 60-75 years with COVID-19, enrolled during active disease.

In this sample, this clone turned up a few times. The chain is built from TRBV19 and TRBJ2-7; 11 bases are a match to TRBD2. The length of the CDR3 is 16 residues. Germline V gene sequence: CDR1 LNHDA, CDR2 SQIVND (reference sequence). V lost 3 bases and J lost 7; bases outside the gene matches: 11. This chain's CDR3 is CASSMSLGTSGIEQYF. CDR3 DNA sequence: TGTGCCAGTAGTATGAGTCTTGGGACTAGCGGCATAGAGCAGTACTTC. The whole variable domain, filled in from reference TRBV19 and TRBJ2-7, reads DGGITQSPKYLFRKEGQNVTLSCEQNLNHDAMYWYRQDPGQGLRLIYYSQIVNDFQKGDIAEGYSVSREKKESFPLTVTSAQKNPTAFYLCASSMSLGTSGIEQYFGPGTRLTVT.

The rearrangement links TRBV27 to TRBJ2-1; 10 bases align to TRBD2. The junction had 6 bases not matched to a gene; V was cut back by 2 bases and J by 8 bases. Germline CDR1 is MNHEY and CDR2 is SMNVEV (reference sequence). There are 15 residues in the CDR3. In DNA, the CDR3 is TGTGCCAGCAGTTTACGGCTAGCGGGAGTTGATGAGCAGTTCTTC. Its translation: CASSLRLAGVDEQFF.

The rearrangement links TRBV28 to TRBJ2-7; TRBD1 aligns across 9 bases. This CDR3 has 15 residues. V was clipped by 6 bases and J by 1 base; unmatched bases: 7. Germline values: CDR1 MDHEN, CDR2 SYDVKM. The CDR3 loop reads CASRATGTGSYEQYF. The CDR3 DNA follows: TGTGCCAGCAGAGCCACCGGGACAGGGTCCTACGAGCAGTACTTC.

This sequence joins TRBV27 and TRBJ2-1; 14 bases fit TRBD2. CDR1 and CDR2 from the germline V gene are MNHEY and SMNVEV (reference sequence). The CDR3 sequence is 18 residues long. Losses at the gene ends were 4 bases for V and 3 bases for J; bases not matched to a gene: 8. The CDR3 DNA follows: TGTGCCAGCAGTTCCCAGGGACTAGCGGGAGTTCACTACAATGAGCAGTTCTTC. It yields the protein CASSSQGLAGVHYNEQFF.

The chain has TRBV19 and TRBJ1-1; perhaps TRBD1 as D (6 bases). CDR1 is LNHDA, CDR2 SQIVND, per germline (reference sequence). Trimming removed 3 bases from V and 7 bases from J, with 12 bases in between. The CDR3 totals 13 residues. CDR3 protein: CASSIGGAGEAFF. The CDR3 DNA follows: TGTGCCAGTAGTATCGGGGGGGCGGGTGAAGCTTTCTTT.

The V call is TRBV12-3 or TRBV12-4, the J call TRBJ1-1; a possible D gene is TRBD1 (6 bases). The CDR3 has 13 residues. The V gene lost 8 bases and the J gene lost 6 bases, with 16 bases spanning the gap. CDR3 region: CASPPAGASEAFF. CDR3 in DNA: TGTGCCAGCCCCCCGGCGGGGGCCTCTGAAGCTTTCTTT.

The V call is TRBV27, the J call TRBJ2-3, with D possibly matching TRBD2 (6 bases). The CDR3 contains 14 residues. Germline loops: CDR1 MNHEY, CDR2 SMNVEV (reference sequence). The ends were cut back, 2 bases at V and 1 base at J, with 7 bases in the middle. In DNA form, the CDR3 reads TGTGCCAGCAGTTTAGGCGGGGGCACAGATACGCAGTATTTT. Protein: CASSLGGGTDTQYF.

The chain has TRBV5-6 and TRBJ2-2; D possibly corresponds to TRBD2 (6 bases). The V gene lost 4 bases and the J gene lost 5 bases, with 21 bases spanning the gap. Germline CDR1 SGHDT, CDR2 YYEEEE. This CDR3 has 17 residues. The CDR3 region has the DNA TGTGCCAGCAGCCCGCGTGGGACGGGAGCACTTACCGGGGAGCTGTTTTTT. Protein: CASSPRGTGALTGELFF.

In nucleotides, the CDR3 is TGTGCCAGCAGCAGGACTAGCGGGAGGCTATACGAGCAGTACTTC. Protein sequence: CASSRTSGRLYEQYF. This sequence joins TRBV5-4 and TRBJ2-7; 14 bases are shared with TRBD2. The CDR3 is made up of 15 amino acids. V shed 4 bases and J 4 bases; nucleotides not matched to a gene: 4. Germline loops: CDR1 SGHNT, CDR2 YYREEE (reference sequence).